This T cell receptor (beta chain) was obtained from a study of cytomegalovirus exposure and HLA in healthy donors. PCR involved 60 Vbeta and 13 Jbeta primers. Measured with immunoSEQ multiplex PCR; TCRdb has only the in-frame clones, and not every one. This sample has over 150,000 clones, with around 80% found just once. V lost 3 bases, J lost 4 bases, and 18 bases stayed unmatched. CDR3 length: 20 residues. Germline V lookup: CDR1 ENHRY, CDR2 SYGVKD. As for the donors, each was a healthy bone marrow donor. Whereas donors were nominally healthy upon sampling, unrecorded immune exposures were probable. The V gene is TRBV10-3, the J gene TRBJ2-6; 7 bases fit TRBD1. The material sequenced was PBMCs. This clonotype was obtained from a man aged 30-40 years in good health and CMV-seropositive. CDR3 nucleotide sequence: TGTGCCATCAGTGATACGACAGGGCAAGGGAGTGTCCTCGGGGCCAACGTCCTGACTTTC. It is translated as CAISDTTGQGSVLGANVLTF.